Following are 7 T cell receptor beta chains from one sample sequenced in a study of sequential checkpoint blockade in melanoma (dated 2019 in TCRdb). The meaning of the sample's treatment or condition label: randomized to nivolumab then ipilimumab (arm A) or the reverse (arm B). To prepare the library, the immunoSEQ multiplex PCR assay was applied. Here the immuneACCESS table is served through TCRdb, limited to in-frame sequences with V and J called. Missing clones are a known gap in these copies; in checked studies unresolved V genes cover under half, and the rest lacks a known reason. The sample table contains 6,000 or so clones; only one count was recorded for roughly a fifth of them. The ten top clones hold 15% to 20% of the sample. The sample was tumor tissue (inferred from file names), taken from a patient given nivolumab and ipilimumab in sequence. All receptors come from a human donor with melanoma.

This clone was counted at least ten times. This chain joins TRBV11-3 and TRBJ2-5; D gene uncertain. Germline CDR1 SGHNT, CDR2 YENEEA. The ends were cut back, 2 bases at V and 1 base at J, with 11 bases in the middle. The CDR3 spans 15 residues. The DNA for the CDR3 is TGTGCCAGCAGCTTATTCGTCGGGCCCCAAGAGACCCAGTACTTC. Translated, it gives CASSLFVGPQETQYF.

The rearrangement links TRBV1 to TRBJ2-3; TRBD2, the D gene given by the table, was not confirmed from the DNA. TRBV1 is given as a pseudogene. The CDR3 runs to 17 residues. CDR3 amino acids: CASSRGLAGGSTDTQYF. CDR3 DNA sequence: TGCGCCAGCAGCCGGGGACTAGCGGGGGGGAGCACAGATACGCAGTATTTT.

This clone was picked up a small number of times. The J gene is TRBJ1-5, the V gene TRBV10-2; TRBD1 aligns across 8 bases. Germline-derived CDR1 and CDR2 are WSHSY and SAAADI. The CDR3 runs to 13 residues. The junction had 4 bases not matched to a gene; V was cut back by 5 bases and J by 7 bases. The CDR3 region is CASSLGQGQPQHF. CDR3 bases: TGCGCCAGCAGTCTAGGACAGGGACAGCCCCAGCATTTT.

This clone was counted ten times or more. The chain joins TRBV6-8 to TRBJ2-5; TRBD1 is a possible D gene (6 bases). Germline values: CDR1 MNHGY, CDR2 SAAAGT. V gave up 0 bases and J gave up 1 base, with 24 bases separating them. The CDR3 length is 20 residues. As DNA, the CDR3 is TGTGCCAGCAGTTACTCTCCAGAGGGGACACTAATTCAAACCCAAGAGACCCAGTACTTC. It codes for CASSYSPEGTLIQTQETQYF.

This clone has just a few counts. The gene calls are TRBV25-1 and TRBJ2-5, with 8 bases aligning to TRBD1. The CDR3 consists of 15 residues. Germline CDR1 is MGHDK and CDR2 is SYGVNS. V lost 2 bases to trimming and J lost 5 bases; unmatched junction nucleotides: 7. As DNA, the CDR3 is TGTGCCAGCAGTGAAAGGATGAACAGGGGGGAGACCCAGTACTTC. Amino acids: CASSERMNRGETQYF.

The rearrangement links TRBV6-8 to TRBJ2-5; D unclear. This CDR3 is 15 amino acids long. Trimming took 2 bases from V and 1 from J, leaving 11 bases between them. CDR1 is MNHGY, CDR2 SAAAGT, per germline. As DNA, the CDR3 is TGTGCCAGCAGTTACGAGTCCCGGACCCAAGAGACCCAGTACTTC. Its translation is CASSYESRTQETQYF.

This clone was observed a handful of times. Here the CDR3 reads CASSLARVPYGYTF. The DNA for the CDR3 is TGTGCCAGCAGCTTGGCCCGGGTACCCTATGGCTACACCTTC. This chain connects TRBV11-3 to TRBJ1-2, with no clear D. Germline-derived CDR1 and CDR2 are SGHNT and YENEEA. The V end was cut by 3 bases, the J end by 4 bases, with 12 bases between. This CDR3 comprises 14 residues.